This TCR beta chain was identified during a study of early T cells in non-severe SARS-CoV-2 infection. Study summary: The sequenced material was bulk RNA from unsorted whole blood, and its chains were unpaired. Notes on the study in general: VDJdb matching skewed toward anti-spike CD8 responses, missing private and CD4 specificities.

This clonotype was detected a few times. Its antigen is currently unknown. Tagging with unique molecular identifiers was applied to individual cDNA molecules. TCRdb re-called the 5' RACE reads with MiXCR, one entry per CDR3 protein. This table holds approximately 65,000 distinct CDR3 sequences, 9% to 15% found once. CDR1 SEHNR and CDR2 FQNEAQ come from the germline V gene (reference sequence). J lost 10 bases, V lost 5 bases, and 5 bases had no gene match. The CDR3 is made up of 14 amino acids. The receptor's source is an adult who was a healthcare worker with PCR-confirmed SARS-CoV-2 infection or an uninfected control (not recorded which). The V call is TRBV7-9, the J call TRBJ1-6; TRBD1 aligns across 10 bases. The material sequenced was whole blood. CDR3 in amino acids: CASSPTGGESPLHF. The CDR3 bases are TGTGCCAGCAGCCCGACAGGGGGCGAATCACCCCTCCACTTT. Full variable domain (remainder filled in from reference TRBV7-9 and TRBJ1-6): DTGVSQNPRHKITKRGQNVTFRCDPISEHNRLYWYRQTLGQGPEFLTYFQNEAQLEKSRLLSDRFSAERPKGSFSTLEIQRTEQGDSAMYLCASSPTGGESPLHFGNGTRLTVT.